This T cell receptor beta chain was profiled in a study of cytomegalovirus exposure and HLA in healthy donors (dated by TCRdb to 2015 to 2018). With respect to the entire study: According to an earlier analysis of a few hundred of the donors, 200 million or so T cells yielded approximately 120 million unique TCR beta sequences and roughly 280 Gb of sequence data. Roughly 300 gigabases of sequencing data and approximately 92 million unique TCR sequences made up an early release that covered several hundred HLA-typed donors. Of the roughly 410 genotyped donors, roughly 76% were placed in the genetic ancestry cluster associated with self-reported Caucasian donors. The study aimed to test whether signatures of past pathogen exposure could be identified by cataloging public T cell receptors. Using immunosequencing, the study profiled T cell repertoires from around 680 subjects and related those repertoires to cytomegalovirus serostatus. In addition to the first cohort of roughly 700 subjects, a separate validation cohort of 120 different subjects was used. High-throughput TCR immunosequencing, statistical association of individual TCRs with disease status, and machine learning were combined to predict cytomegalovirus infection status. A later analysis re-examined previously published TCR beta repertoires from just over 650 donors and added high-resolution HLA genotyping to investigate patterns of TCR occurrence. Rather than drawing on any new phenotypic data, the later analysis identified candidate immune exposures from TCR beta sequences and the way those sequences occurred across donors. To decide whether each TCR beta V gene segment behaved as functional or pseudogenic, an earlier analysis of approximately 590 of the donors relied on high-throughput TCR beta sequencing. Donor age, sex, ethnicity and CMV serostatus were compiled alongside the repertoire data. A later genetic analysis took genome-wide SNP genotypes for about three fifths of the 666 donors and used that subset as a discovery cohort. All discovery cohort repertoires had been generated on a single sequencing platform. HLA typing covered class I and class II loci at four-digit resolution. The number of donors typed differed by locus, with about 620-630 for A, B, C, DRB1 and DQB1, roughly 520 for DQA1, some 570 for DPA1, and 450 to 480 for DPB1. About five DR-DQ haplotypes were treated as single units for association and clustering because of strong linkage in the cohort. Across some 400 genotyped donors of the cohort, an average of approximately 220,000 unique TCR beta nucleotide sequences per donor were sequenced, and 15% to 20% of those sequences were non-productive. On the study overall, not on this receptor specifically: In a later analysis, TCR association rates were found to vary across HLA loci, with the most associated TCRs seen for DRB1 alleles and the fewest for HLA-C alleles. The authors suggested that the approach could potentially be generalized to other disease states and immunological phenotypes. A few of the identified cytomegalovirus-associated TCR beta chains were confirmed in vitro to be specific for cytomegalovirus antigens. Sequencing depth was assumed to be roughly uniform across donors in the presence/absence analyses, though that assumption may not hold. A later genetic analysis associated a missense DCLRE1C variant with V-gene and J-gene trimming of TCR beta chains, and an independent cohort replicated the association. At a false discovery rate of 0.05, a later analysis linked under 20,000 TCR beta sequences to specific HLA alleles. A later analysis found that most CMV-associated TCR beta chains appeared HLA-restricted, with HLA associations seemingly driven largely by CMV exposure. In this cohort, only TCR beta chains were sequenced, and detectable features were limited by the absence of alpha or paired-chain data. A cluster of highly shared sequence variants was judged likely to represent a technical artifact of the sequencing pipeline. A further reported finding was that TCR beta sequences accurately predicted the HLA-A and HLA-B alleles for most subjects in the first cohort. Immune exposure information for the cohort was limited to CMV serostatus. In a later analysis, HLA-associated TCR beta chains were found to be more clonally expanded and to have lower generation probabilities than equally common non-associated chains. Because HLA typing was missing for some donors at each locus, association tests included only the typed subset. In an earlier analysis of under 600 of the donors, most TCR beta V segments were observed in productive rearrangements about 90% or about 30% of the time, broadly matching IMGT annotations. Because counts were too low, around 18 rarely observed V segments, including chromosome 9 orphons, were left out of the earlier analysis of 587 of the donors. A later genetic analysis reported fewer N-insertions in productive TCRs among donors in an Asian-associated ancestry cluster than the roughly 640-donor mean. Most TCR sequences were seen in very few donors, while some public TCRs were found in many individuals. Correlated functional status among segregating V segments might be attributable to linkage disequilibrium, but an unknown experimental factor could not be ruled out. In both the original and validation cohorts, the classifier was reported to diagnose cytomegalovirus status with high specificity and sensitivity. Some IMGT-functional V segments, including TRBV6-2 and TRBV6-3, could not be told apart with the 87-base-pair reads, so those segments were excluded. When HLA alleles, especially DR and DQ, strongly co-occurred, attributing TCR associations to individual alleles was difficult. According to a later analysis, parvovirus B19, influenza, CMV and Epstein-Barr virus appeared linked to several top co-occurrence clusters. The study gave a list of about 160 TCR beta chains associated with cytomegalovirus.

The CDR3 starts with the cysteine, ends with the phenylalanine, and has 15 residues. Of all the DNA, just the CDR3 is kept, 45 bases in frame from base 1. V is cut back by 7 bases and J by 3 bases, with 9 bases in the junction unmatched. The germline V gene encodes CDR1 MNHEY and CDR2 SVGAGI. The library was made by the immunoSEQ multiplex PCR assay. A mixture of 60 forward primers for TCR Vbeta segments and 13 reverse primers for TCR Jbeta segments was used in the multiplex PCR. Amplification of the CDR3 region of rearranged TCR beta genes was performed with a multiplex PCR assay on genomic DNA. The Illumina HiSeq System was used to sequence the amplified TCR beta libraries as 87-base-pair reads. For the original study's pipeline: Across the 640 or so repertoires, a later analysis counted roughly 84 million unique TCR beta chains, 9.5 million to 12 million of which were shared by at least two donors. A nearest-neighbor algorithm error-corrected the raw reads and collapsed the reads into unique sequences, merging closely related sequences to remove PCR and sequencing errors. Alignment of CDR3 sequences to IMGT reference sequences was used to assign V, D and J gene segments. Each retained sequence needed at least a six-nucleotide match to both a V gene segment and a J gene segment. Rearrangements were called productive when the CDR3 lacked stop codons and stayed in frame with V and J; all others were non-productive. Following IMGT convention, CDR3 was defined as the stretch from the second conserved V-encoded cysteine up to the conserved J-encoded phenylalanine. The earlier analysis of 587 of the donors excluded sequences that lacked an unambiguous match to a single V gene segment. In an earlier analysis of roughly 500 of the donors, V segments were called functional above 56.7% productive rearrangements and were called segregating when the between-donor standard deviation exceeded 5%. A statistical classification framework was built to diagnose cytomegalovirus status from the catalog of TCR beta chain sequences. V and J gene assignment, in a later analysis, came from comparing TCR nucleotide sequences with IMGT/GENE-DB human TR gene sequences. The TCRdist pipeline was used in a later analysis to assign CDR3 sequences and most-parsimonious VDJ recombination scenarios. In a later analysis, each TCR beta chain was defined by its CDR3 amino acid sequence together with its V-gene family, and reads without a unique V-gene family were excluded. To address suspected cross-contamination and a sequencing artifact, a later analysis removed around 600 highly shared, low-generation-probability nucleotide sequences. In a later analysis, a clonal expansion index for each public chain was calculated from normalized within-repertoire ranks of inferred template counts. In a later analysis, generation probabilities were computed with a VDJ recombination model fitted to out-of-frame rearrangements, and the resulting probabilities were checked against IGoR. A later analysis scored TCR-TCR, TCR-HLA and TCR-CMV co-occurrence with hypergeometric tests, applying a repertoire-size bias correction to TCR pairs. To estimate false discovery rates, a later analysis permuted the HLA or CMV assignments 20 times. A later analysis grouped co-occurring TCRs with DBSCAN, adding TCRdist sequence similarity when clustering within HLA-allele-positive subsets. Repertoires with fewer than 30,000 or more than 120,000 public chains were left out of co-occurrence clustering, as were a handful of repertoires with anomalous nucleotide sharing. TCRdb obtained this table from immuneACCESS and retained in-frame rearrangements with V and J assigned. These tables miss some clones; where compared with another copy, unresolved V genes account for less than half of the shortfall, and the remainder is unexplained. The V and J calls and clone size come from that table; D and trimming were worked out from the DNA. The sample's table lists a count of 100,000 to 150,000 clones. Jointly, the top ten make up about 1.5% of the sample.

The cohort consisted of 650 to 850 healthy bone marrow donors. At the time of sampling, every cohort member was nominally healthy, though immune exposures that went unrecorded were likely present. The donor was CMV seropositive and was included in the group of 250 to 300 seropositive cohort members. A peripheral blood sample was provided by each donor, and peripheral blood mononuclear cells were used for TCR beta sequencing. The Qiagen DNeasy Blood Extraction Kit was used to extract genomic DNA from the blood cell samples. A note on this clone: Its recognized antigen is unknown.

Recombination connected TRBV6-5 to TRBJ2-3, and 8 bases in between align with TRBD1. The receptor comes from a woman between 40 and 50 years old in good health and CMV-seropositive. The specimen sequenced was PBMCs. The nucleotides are TGTGCCAGCACCCGGACAGGGCTAGGGACAGATACGCAGTATTTT. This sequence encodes CASTRTGLGTDTQYF.